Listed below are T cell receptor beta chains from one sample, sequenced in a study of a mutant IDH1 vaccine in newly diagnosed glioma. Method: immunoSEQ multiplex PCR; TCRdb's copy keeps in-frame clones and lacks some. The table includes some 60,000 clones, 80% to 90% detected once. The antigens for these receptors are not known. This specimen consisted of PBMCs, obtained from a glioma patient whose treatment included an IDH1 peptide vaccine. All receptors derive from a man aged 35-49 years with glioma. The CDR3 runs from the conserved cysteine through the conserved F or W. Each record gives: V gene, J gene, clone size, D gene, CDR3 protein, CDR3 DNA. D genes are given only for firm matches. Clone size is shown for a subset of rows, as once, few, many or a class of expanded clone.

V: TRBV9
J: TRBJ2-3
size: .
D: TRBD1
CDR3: CASEGAADTQYF
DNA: TGTGCCAGCGAGGGGGCTGCAGATACGCAGTATTTT

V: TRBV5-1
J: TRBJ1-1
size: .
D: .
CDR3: CASSYFRAKDTEAFF
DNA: TGCGCCAGCAGCTATTTCAGGGCAAAGGACACTGAAGCTTTCTTT

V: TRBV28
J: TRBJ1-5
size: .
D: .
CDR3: CASRGGGGDQPQHF
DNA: TGTGCCAGCAGAGGGGGGGGTGGAGATCAGCCCCAGCATTTT

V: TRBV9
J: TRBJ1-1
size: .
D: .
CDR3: CASSVGRRNTEAFF
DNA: TGTGCCAGCAGCGTAGGACGGCGGAACACTGAAGCTTTCTTT

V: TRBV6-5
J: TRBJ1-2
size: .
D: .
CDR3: CASRIGRSANYGYTF
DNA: TGTGCCAGCAGAATAGGACGCTCCGCTAACTATGGCTACACCTTC

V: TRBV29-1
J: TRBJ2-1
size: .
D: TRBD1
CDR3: CSVARTGRHEQFF
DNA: TGCAGCGTGGCACGGACAGGGAGGCATGAGCAGTTCTTC

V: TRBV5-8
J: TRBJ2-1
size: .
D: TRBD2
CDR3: CASSLRRGRAIEQFF
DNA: TGTGCCAGCAGCTTGCGTCGCGGGAGGGCCATTGAGCAGTTCTTC

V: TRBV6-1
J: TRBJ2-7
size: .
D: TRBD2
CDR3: CASSVGGSNSYEQYF
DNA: TGTGCCAGCAGTGTGGGGGGGTCGAACTCCTACGAGCAGTACTTC

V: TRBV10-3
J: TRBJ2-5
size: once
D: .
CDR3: CAISGGVRGSLQETQYF
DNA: TGTGCCATCAGTGGTGGGGTTAGGGGCTCACTTCAAGAGACCCAGTACTTC

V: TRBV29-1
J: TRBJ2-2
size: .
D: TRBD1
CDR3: CSVGQGFDTGELFF
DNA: TGCAGCGTTGGACAGGGGTTTGACACCGGGGAGCTGTTTTTT

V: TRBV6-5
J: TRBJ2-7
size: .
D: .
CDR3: CASNQGRGVYEQYF
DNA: TGTGCCAGCAATCAGGGTAGGGGCGTTTACGAGCAGTACTTC

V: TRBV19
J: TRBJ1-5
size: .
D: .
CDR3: CASITMDGGNQPQHF
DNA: TGTGCCAGTATTACTATGGACGGCGGCAATCAGCCCCAGCATTTT

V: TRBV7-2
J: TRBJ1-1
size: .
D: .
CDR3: CASSLGLTEAFF
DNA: TGTGCCAGCAGCTTAGGACTCACTGAAGCTTTCTTT

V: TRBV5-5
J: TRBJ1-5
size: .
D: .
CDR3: CASSLGSLSQPQHF
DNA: TGTGCCAGCAGCTTAGGGTCTCTAAGCCAGCCCCAGCATTTT

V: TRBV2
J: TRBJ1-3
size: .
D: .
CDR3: CATNNGFAVGNTIYF
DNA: TGTGCCACCAACAACGGGTTCGCCGTCGGAAACACCATATATTTT

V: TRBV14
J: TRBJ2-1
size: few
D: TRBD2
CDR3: CASSQSGMGQFF
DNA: TGTGCCAGCAGCCAGAGCGGGATGGGACAGTTCTTC

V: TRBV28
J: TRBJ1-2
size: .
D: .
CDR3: CASSLQRGYGYTF
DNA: TGTGCCAGCAGTTTGCAAAGGGGATATGGCTACACCTTC

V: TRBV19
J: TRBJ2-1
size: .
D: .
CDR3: CASSVGLSSSYNEQFF
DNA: TGTGCCAGTAGTGTCGGACTTTCCAGCTCCTACAATGAGCAGTTCTTC

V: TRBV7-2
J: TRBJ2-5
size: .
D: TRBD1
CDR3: CASSYRGETQYF
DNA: TGTGCCAGCAGCTACAGGGGAGAGACCCAGTACTTC

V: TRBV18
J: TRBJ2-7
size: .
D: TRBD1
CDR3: CASSPAGTGGYEQYF
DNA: TGTGCCAGCTCACCGGCGGGGACAGGGGGCTACGAGCAGTACTTC

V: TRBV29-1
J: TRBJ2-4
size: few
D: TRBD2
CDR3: CSVQVMGGGTQNIQYF
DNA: TGCAGCGTTCAGGTTATGGGGGGAGGGACGCAAAACATTCAGTACTTC

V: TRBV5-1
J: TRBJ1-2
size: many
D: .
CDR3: CASNLDPIRTELSYGYTF
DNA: TGCGCCAGCAACCTAGATCCAATCCGGACAGAGCTGTCCTATGGCTACACCTTC

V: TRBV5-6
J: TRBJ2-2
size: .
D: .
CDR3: CASSTRPVLVELFF
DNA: TGTGCCAGCAGCACCCGGCCAGTGTTAGTGGAGCTGTTTTTT

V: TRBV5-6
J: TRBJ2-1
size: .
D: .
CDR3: CASSLDSISYNEQFF
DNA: TGTGCCAGCAGCCTTGACTCCATTTCCTACAATGAGCAGTTCTTC

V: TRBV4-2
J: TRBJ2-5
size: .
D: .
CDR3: CASSQLVWETQYF
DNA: TGTGCCAGCAGCCAATTGGTGTGGGAGACCCAGTACTTC

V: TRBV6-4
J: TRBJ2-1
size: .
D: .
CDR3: CASSETGQSVNEQFF
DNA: TGTGCCAGCAGTGAAACAGGGCAATCGGTCAATGAGCAGTTCTTC

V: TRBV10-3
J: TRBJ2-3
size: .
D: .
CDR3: CAISERTTDTQYF
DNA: TGTGCCATCAGTGAGAGGACCACAGATACGCAGTATTTT

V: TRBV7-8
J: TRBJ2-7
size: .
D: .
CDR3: CASLQAGDSYEQYF
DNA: TGTGCCAGCCTGCAGGCAGGGGACTCCTACGAGCAGTACTTC

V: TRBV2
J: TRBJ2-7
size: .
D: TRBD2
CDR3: CASSPNPGLAKRGAYEQYF
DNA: TGTGCCAGCAGCCCTAACCCGGGACTAGCTAAAAGAGGGGCCTACGAGCAGTACTTC

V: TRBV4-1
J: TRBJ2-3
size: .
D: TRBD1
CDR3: CASSHSPGGTDTQYF
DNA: TGCGCCAGCAGCCATAGCCCAGGGGGTACAGATACGCAGTATTTT

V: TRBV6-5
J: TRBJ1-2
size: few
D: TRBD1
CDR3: CASSTYRGNYGYTF
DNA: TGTGCCAGCAGTACATACAGGGGAAACTATGGCTACACCTTC

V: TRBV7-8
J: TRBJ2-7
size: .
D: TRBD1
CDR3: CASSSRGTAYEQYF
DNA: TGTGCCAGCAGCTCAAGGGGGACAGCCTACGAGCAGTACTTC

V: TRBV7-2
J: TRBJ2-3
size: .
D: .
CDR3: CASSPTFSTDTQYF
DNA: TGTGCCAGCAGCCCCACCTTCTCTACAGATACGCAGTATTTT

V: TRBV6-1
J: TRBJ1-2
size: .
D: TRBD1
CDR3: CASNWDRGNYGYTF
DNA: TGTGCCAGCAACTGGGACAGGGGAAACTATGGCTACACCTTC

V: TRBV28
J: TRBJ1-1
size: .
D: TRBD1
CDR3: CASSSPGQGALNTEAFF
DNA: TGTGCCAGCAGTTCCCCGGGACAGGGGGCCCTGAACACTGAAGCTTTCTTT

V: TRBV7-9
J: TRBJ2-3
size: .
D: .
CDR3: CASSFKDRILDTQYF
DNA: TGTGCCAGCAGCTTCAAAGACAGAATCTTAGATACGCAGTATTTT

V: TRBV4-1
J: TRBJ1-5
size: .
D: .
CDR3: CASSQDIRQPQHF
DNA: TGCGCCAGCAGCCAAGATATTAGACAGCCCCAGCATTTT

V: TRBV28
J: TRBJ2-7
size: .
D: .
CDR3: CASSPGVSYEQYF
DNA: TGTGCCAGCAGCCCAGGAGTCTCCTACGAGCAGTACTTC

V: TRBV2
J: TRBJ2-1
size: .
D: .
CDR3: CASKSGPDGNEQFF
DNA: TGTGCCAGCAAGTCGGGACCGGATGGGAATGAGCAGTTCTTC

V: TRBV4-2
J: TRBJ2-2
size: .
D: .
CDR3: CASRKVGNTGELFF
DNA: TGTGCCAGCAGAAAAGTGGGGAACACCGGGGAGCTGTTTTTT

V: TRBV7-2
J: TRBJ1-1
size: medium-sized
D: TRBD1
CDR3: CASSLGQGFTEAFF
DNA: TGTGCCAGCAGCTTAGGACAGGGGTTCACTGAAGCTTTCTTT

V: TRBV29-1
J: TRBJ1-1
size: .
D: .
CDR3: CSVEMGPTKAFF
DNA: TGCAGCGTTGAGATGGGACCAACAAAAGCTTTCTTT

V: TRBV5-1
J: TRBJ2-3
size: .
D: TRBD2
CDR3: CASSLGASGESDTQYF
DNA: TGCGCCAGCAGCTTGGGGGCTAGCGGAGAGTCAGATACGCAGTATTTT

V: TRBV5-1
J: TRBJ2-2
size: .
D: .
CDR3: CASSLEGRGLFF
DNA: TGCGCCAGCAGCCTGGAGGGCAGGGGGTTGTTTTTT

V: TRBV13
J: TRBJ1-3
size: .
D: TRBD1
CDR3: CASSLTGGGGNTIYF
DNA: TGTGCCAGCAGCTTGACAGGGGGCGGTGGAAACACCATATATTTT

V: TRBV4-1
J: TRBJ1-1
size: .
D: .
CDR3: CASSGRDVSNTEAFF
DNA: TGCGCCAGCAGCGGGAGAGACGTATCAAACACTGAAGCTTTCTTT

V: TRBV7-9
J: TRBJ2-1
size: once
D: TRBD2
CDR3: CASSLSLAVDNEQFF
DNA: TGTGCCAGCAGCTTATCACTAGCGGTCGACAATGAGCAGTTCTTC

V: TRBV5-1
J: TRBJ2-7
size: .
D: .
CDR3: CASSLRGGVRYEQYF
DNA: TGCGCCAGCAGCTTGAGGGGGGGCGTCCGCTACGAGCAGTACTTC

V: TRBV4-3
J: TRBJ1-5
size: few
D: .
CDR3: CASSPGPNQPQHF
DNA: TGCGCCAGCAGTCCGGGACCCAATCAGCCCCAGCATTTT

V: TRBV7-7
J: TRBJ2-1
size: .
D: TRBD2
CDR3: CASSRNSGRANEQFF
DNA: TGTGCTAGCAGCCGAAATAGCGGGAGGGCGAATGAGCAGTTCTTC

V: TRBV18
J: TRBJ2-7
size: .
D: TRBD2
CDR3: CASSPPRSGGHYEQYF
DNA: TGTGCCAGCTCACCACCGCGAAGCGGGGGCCACTACGAGCAGTACTTC

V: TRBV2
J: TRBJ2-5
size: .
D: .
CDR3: CASRVDREETQYF
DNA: TGTGCCAGCAGGGTCGACAGAGAAGAGACCCAGTACTTC

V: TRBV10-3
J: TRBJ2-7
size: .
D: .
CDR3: CAISDPSGGPAEQYF
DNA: TGTGCCATCAGTGATCCCTCCGGAGGTCCGGCCGAGCAGTACTTC

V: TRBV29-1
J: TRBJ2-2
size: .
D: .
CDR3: CSASLGYSNTGELFF
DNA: TGCAGCGCCTCCCTGGGGTATTCGAACACCGGGGAGCTGTTTTTT

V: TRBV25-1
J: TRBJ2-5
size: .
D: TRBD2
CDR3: CASGSGIAVETQYF
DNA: TGTGCCAGCGGTAGCGGGATCGCCGTGGAGACCCAGTACTTC

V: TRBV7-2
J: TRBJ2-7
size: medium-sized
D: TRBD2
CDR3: CASSREGSGKTYEQYF
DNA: TGTGCCAGCAGCCGGGAGGGTAGCGGGAAAACCTACGAGCAGTACTTC

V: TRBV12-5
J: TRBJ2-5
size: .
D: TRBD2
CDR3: CASGLGSGGTSETQYF
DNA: TGTGCTAGTGGTTTAGGTAGCGGGGGAACGTCGGAGACCCAGTACTTC

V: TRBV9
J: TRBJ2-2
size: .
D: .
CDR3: CASSVETGNTGELFF
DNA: TGTGCCAGCAGCGTCGAGACGGGGAACACCGGGGAGCTGTTTTTT